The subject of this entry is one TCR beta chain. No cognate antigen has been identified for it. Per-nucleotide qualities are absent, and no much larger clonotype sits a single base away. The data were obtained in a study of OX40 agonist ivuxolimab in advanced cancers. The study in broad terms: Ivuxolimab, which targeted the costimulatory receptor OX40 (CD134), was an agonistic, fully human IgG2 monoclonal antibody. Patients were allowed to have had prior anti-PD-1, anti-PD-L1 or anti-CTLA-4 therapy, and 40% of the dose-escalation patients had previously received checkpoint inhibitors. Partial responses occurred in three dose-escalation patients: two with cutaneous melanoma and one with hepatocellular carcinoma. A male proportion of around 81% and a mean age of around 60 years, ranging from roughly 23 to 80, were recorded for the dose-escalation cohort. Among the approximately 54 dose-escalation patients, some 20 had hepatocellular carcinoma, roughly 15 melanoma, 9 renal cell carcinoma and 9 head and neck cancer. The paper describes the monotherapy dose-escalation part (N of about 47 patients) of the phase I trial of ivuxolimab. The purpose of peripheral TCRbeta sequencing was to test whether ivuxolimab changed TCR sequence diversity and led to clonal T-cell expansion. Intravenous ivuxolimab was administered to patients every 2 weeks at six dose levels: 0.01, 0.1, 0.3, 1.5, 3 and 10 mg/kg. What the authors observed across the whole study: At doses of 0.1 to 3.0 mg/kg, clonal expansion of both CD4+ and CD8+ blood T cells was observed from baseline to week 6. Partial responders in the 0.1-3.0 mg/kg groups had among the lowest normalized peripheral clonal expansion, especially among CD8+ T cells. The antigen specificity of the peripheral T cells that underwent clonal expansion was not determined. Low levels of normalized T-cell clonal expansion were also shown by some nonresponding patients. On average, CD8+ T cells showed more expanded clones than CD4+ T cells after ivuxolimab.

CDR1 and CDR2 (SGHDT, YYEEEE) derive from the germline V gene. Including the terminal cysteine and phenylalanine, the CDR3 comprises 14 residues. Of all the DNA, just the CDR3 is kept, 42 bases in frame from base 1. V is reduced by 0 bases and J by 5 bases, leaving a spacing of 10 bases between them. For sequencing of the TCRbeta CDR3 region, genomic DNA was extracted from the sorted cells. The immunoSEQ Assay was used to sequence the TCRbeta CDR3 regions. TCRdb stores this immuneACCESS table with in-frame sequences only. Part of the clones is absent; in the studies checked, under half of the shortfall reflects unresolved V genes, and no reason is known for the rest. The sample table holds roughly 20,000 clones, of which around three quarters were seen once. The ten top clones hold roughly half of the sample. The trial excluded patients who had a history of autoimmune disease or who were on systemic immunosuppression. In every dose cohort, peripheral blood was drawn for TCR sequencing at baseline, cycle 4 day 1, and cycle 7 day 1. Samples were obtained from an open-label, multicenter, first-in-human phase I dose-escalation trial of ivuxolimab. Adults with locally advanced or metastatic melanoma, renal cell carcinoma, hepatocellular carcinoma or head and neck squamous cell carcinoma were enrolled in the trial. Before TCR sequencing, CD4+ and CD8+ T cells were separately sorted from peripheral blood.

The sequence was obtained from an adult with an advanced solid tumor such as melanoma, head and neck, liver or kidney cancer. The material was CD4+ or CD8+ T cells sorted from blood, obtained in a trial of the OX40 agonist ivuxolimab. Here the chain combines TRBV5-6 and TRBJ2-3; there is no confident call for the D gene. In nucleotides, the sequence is TGTGCCAGCAGCTTGGGAGACGGACGAGATACGCAGTATTTT. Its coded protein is CASSLGDGRDTQYF.